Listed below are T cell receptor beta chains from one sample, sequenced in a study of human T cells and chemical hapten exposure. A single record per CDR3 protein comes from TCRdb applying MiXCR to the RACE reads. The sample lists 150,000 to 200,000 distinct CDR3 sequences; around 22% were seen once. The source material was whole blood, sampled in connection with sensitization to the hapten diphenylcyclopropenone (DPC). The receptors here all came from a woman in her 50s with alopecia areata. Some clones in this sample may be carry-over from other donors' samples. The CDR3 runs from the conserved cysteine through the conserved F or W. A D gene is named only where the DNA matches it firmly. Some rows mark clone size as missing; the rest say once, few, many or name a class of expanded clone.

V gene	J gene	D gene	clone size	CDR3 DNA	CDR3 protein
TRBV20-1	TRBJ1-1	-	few	TGCAGTGCTGAGAGGGACACTGAAGCTTTCTTT	CSAERDTEAFF
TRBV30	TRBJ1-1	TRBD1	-	TGTGCCTGGAGTATACAGGGGGCGGCGAGAGAAGCTTTCTTT	CAWSIQGAAREAFF
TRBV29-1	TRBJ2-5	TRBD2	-	TGCAGCGTTGAAGTGATAGCGGGAGTCCTAATGACCCAGTACTTC	CSVEVIAGVLMTQYF
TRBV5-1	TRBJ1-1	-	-	TGCGCCAGCAGCTTGGGGGCCCTAGGTGAAGCTTTCTTT	CASSLGALGEAFF
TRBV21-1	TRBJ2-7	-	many	TGTGCCAGCAGCAAAGAAGGGACTAGCGGGACGCACTCCTACGAGCAGTACTTC	CASSKEGTSGTHSYEQYF
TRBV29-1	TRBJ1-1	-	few	TGCAGCGTCCAGCAAGGAGGGGGGGGCACTGAAGCTTTCTTT	CSVQQGGGGTEAFF
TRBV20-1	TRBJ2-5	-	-	TGCAGTGCTGGGCGTAACCAAGAGACCCAGTACTTC	CSAGRNQETQYF
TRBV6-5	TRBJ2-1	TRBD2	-	TGTGCCAGTAGGACTAGCGGGATCGGCGAGCAGTTCTTC	CASRTSGIGEQFF
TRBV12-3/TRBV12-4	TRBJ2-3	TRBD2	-	TGTGCCAGCAGTATCGGGACTAGCGGGGTGGATACGCAGTATTTT	CASSIGTSGVDTQYF
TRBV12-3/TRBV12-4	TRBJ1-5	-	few	TGTGCCAGCAGTAGAGATTACAGCAATCAGCCCCAGCATTTT	CASSRDYSNQPQHF
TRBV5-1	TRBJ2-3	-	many	TGCGCCAGCAGCTTGGATGGGGCACCTAGCACAGATACGCAGTATTTT	CASSLDGAPSTDTQYF
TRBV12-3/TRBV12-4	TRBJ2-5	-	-	TGTGCCAGCAGTTTCTTCCGTGGGGCGGACGAGACCCAGTACTTC	CASSFFRGADETQYF
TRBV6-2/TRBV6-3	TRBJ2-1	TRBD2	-	TGTGCCAGCTTATCTTACCAGCGGGGCACCTACAATGAGCAGTTCTTC	CASLSYQRGTYNEQFF
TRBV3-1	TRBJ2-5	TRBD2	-	TGTGCCAGCAGCCAATCAGAACTAGCGTCCTTGGAGACCCAGTACTTC	CASSQSELASLETQYF
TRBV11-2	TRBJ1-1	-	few	TGTGCCAGCAGCTTTGGGGTCGACACTGAAGCTTTCTTT	CASSFGVDTEAFF
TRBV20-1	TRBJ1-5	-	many	TGCAGTGCTAGAACGGGCCACAATCAGCCCCAGCATTTT	CSARTGHNQPQHF
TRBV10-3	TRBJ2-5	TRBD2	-	TGTGCCACAACTAGCGGCCCCAGCAGGACCCAGTACTTC	CATTSGPSRTQYF
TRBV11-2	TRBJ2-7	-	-	TGTGCCAGCAGCTTAAACGTACAGTACGAGCAGTACTTC	CASSLNVQYEQYF
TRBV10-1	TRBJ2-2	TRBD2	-	TGCGCCAGCGGGAGCGGGGGCGCGAACACCGGGGAGCTGTTTTTT	CASGSGGANTGELFF
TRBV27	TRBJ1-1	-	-	TGTGCCAGCAGTTTGAACGTTATGAACACTGAAGCTTTCTTT	CASSLNVMNTEAFF
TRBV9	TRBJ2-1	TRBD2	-	TGTGCCAGCAGCGTTTCGGCGGGGACTAGCGGGACAGAGCAGTTCTTC	CASSVSAGTSGTEQFF
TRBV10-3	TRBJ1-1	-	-	TGTGCCATCAGTGAGTCCAGGACAACTAGTGAAGCTTTCTTT	CAISESRTTSEAFF
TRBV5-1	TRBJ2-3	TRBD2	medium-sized	TGCGCCAGCAGCTTGGGTTCAGCGGGAGTTAGAGATACGCAGTATTTT	CASSLGSAGVRDTQYF
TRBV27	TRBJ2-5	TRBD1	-	TGTGCCAGCAGTTTTAGCAGGGGGCATGAGACCCAGTACTTC	CASSFSRGHETQYF
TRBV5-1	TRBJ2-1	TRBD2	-	TGCGCCAGCAGCCACCCCCTAGCGGGCTCCTACAATGAGCAGTTCTTC	CASSHPLAGSYNEQFF
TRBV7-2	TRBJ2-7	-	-	TGTGCCAGCAGCTCCCAATTAGGGGGCTCCTACGAGCAGTACTTC	CASSSQLGGSYEQYF
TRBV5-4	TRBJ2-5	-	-	TGTGCCAGCAGCTCGGGGGTAAGGGAGACCCAGTACTTC	CASSSGVRETQYF
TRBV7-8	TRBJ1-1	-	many	TGTGCCAGCAGCTTTTCGAACACTGAAGCTTTCTTT	CASSFSNTEAFF
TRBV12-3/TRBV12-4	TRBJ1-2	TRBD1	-	TGTGCCAGCAGTTTAGAGACAGGGAGGACTGGCTACACCTTC	CASSLETGRTGYTF
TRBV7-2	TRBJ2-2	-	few	TGTGCCAGCAGCTTAGTGGCAGGCATTGCGAACACCGGGGAGCTGTTTTTT	CASSLVAGIANTGELFF
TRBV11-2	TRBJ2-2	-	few	TGTGCCAGCAGGGAGGGGACTCACCAAACCGGGGAGCTGTTTTTT	CASREGTHQTGELFF
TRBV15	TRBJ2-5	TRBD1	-	TGTGCCACCAGAAGAGGGGACAGGGGTATAGTCTCGGAGACCCAGTACTTC	CATRRGDRGIVSETQYF
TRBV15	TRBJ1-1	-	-	TGTGCCACCAGCAGAGATGCCATGGGCCAATTCTCGAACACTGAAGCTTTCTTT	CATSRDAMGQFSNTEAFF
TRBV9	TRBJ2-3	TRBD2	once	TGTGCCAGCAGCGCCGGGACTAGCGTGTTTTCAGATACGCAGTATTTT	CASSAGTSVFSDTQYF
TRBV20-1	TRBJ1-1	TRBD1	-	TGCAGTGCTACAGGGACAGGGGGCTGGAACACTGAAGCTTTCTTT	CSATGTGGWNTEAFF
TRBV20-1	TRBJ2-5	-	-	TGCAGTGCTAAACGGAGGGACTCAGGCAGGGCCCAGTACTTC	CSAKRRDSGRAQYF
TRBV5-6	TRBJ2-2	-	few	TGTGCCAGCAGCTTGATCGGGGGAGCCGGGGAGCTGTTTTTT	CASSLIGGAGELFF
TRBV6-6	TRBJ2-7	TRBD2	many	TGTGCCAGCAGTTACTTCCCAGCGGGAGTGGAGTACGAGCAGTACTTC	CASSYFPAGVEYEQYF
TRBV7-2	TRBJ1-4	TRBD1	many	TGTGCCAGCAGCTTAGGCCCCGGGACAGTGGGGTCAACTAATGAAAAACTGTTTTTT	CASSLGPGTVGSTNEKLFF
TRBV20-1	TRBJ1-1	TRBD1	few	TGCAGAAGGGACAGCGACACTGAAGCTTTCTTT	CRRDSDTEAFF